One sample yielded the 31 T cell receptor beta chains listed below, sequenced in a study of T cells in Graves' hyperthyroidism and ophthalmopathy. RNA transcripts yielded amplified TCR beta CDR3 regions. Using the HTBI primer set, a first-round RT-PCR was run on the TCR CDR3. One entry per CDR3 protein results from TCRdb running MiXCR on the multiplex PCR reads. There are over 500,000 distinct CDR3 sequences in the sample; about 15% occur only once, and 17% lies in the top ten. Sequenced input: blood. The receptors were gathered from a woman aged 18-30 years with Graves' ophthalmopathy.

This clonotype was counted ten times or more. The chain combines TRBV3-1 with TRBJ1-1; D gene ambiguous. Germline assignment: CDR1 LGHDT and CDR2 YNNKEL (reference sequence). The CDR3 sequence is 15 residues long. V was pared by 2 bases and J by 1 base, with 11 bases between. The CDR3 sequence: CASSQSWEKNTEAFF. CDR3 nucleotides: TGTGCCAGCAGCCAATCTTGGGAGAAGAACACTGAAGCTTTCTTT. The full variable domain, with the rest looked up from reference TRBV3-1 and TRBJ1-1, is DTAVSQTPKYLVTQMGNDKSIKCEQNLGHDTMYWYKQDSKKFLKIMFSYNNKELIINETVPNRFSPKSPDKAHLNLHINSLELGDSAVYFCASSQSWEKNTEAFFGQGTRLTVV.

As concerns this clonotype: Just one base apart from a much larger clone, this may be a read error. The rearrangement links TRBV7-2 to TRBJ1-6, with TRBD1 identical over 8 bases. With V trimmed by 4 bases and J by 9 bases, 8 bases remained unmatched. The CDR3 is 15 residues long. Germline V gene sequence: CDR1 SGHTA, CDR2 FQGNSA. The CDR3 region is CASSSLTGGASPLHF. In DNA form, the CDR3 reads TGTGCCAGCAGCTCCCTCACAGGGGGAGCTTCACCCCTCCACTTT.

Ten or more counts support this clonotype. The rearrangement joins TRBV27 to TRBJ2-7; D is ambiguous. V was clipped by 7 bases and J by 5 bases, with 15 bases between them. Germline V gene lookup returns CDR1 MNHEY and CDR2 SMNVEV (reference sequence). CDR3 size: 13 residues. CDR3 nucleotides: TGTGCCAGCACGGTCCAGCGCGGCCACGAGCAGTACTTC. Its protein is CASTVQRGHEQYF.

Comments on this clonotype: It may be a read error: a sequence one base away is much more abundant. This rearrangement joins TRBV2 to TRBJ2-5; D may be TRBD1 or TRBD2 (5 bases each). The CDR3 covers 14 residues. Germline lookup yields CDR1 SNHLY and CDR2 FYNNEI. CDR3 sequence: CAGSQSGAGETQYF. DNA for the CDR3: TGTGCCGGCAGTCAGTCCGGGGCTGGGGAGACCCAGTACTTC.

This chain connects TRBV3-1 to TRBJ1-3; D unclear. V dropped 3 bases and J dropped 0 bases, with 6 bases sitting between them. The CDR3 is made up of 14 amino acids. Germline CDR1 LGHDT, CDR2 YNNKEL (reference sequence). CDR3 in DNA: TGTGCCAGCAGCCATGGTTACTCTGGAAACACCATATATTTT. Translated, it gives CASSHGYSGNTIYF.

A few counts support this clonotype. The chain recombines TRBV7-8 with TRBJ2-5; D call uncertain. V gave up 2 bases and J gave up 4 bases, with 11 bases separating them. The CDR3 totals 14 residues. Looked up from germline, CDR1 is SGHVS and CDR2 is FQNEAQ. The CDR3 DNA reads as TGTGCCAGCAGCTTAATAGGGTTTGGAGAGACCCAGTACTTC. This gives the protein CASSLIGFGETQYF.

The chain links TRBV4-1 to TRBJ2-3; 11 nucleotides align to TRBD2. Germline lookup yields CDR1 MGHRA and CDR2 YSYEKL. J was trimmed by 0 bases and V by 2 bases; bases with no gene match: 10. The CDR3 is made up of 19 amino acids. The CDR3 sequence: CASSQKLAGGPPSTDTQYF. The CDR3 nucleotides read TGCGCCAGCAGCCAAAAGCTAGCGGGGGGCCCGCCTAGCACAGATACGCAGTATTTT.

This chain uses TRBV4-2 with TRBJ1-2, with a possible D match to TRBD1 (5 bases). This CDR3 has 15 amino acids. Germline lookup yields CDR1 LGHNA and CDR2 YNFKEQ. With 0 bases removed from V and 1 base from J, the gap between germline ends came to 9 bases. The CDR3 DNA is TGTGCCAGCAGCCAAGACAGACAGCGTAACTATGGCTACACCTTC. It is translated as CASSQDRQRNYGYTF.

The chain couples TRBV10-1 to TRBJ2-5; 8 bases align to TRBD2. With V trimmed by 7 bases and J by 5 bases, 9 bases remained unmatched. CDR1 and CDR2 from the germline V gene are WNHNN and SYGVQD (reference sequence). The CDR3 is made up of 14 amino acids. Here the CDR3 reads CASTGTSLFETQYF. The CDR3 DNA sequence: TGCGCCAGCACCGGGACTAGTTTATTCGAGACCCAGTACTTC.

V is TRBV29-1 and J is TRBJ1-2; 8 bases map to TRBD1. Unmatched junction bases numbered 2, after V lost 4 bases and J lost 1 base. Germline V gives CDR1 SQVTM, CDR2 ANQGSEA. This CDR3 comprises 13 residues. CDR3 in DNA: TGCAGCGTTGTGGACAGGGTTAACTATGGCTACACCTTC. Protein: CSVVDRVNYGYTF.

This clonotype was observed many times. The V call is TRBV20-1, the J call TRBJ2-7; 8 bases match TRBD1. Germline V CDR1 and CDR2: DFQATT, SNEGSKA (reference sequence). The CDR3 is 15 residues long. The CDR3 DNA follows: TGCACCGCTGGGCCCGACAGGGGCGGCCTAAGGGAGCAGTACTTC. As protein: CTAGPDRGGLREQYF.

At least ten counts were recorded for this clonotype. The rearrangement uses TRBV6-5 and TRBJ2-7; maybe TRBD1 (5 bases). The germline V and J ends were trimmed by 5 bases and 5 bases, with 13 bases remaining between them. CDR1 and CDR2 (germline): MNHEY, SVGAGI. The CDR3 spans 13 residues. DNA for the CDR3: TGTGCCAGCAGTAGGGGCCAGGGCGACGAGCAGTACTTC. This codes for CASSRGQGDEQYF.

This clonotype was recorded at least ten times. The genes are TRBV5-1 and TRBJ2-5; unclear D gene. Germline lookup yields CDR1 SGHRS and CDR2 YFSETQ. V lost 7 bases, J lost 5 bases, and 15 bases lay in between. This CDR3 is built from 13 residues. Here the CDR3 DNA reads TGCGCCAGCTCGCGAGACAAATGGGAGACCCAGTACTTC. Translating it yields CASSRDKWETQYF.

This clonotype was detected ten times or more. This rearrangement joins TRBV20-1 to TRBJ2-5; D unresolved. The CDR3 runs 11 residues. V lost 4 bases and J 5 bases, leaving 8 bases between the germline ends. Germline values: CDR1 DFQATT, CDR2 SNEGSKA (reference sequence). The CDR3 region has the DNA TGCAGTGCTACCACCCGGGAGACCCAGTACTTC. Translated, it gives CSATTRETQYF.

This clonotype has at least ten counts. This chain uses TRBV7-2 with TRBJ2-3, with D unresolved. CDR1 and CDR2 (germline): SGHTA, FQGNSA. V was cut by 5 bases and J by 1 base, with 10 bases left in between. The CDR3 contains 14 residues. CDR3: CASSRRTGTDTQYF. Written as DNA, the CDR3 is TGTGCCAGCAGCAGACGGACGGGCACAGATACGCAGTATTTT.

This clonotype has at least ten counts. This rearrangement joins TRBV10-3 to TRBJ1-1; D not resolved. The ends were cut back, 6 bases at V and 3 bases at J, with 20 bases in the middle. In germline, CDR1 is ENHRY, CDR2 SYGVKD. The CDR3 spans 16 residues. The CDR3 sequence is CAISSIIGVGDTEAFF. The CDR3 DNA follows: TGTGCCATCAGCTCTATTATCGGGGTGGGAGACACTGAAGCTTTCTTT.

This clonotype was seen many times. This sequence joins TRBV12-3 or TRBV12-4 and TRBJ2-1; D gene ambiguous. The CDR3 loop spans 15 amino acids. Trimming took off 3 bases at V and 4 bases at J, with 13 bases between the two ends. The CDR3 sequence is CASSFGFLTYNEQFF. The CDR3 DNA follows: TGTGCCAGCAGTTTCGGCTTCCTAACGTACAATGAGCAGTTCTTC.

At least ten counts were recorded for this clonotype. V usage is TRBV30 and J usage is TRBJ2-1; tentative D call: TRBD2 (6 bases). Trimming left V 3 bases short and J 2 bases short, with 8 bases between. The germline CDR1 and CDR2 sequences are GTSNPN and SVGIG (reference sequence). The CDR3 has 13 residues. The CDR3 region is CAWSGGAYNEQFF. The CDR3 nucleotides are TGTGCCTGGAGCGGGGGAGCCTACAATGAGCAGTTCTTC.

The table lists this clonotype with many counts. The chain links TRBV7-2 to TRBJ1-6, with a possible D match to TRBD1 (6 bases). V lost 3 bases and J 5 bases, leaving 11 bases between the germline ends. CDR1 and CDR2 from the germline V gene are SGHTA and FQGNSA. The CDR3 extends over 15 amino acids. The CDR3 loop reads CASSFGQTNNSPLHF. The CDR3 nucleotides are TGTGCCAGCAGCTTTGGACAGACTAATAATTCACCCCTCCACTTT.

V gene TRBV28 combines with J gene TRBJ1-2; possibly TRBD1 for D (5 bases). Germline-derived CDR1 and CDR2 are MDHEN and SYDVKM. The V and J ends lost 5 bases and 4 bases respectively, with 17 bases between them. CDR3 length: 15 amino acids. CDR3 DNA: TGTGCCAGCAGTGCCCCGTTAGTTGGGGCCTATGGCTACACCTTC. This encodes CASSAPLVGAYGYTF.

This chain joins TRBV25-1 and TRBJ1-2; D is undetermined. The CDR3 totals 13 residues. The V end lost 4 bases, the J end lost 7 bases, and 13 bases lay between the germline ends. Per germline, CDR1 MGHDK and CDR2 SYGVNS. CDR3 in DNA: TGTGCCAGCAGTGCGCGGGTGGAGTCTGGCTACACCTTC. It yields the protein CASSARVESGYTF.

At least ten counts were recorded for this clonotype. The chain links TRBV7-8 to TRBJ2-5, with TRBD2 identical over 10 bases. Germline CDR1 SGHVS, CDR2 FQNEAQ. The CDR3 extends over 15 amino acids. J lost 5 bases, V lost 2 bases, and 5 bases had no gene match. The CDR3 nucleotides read TGTGCCAGCAGCTTATACGGGACTAGCGTTGAGACCCAGTACTTC. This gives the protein CASSLYGTSVETQYF. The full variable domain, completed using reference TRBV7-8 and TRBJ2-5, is GAGVSQSPRYKVAKRGQDVALRCDPISGHVSLFWYQQALGQGPEFLTYFQNEAQLDKSGLPSDRFFAERPEGSVSTLKIQRTQQEDSAVYLCASSLYGTSVETQYFGPGTRLLVL.

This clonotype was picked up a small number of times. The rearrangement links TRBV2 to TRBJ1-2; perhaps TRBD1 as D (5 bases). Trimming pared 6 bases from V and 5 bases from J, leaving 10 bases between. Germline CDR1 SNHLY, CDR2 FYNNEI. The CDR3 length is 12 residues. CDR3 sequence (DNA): TGTGCCAGCAGGGAGACAGCTTATGGCTACACCTTC. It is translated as CASRETAYGYTF.

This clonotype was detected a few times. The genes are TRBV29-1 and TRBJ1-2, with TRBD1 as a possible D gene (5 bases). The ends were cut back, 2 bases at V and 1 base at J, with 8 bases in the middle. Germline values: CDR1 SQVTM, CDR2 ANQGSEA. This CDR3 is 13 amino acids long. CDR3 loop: CSVEPDSNYGYTF. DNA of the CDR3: TGCAGCGTTGAACCCGACAGTAACTATGGCTACACCTTC.

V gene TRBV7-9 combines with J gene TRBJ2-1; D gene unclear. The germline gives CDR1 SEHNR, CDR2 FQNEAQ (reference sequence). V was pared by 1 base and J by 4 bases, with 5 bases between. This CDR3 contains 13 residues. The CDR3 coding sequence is TGTGCCAGCAGCTTAGGGAAATACAATGAGCAGTTCTTC. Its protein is CASSLGKYNEQFF.

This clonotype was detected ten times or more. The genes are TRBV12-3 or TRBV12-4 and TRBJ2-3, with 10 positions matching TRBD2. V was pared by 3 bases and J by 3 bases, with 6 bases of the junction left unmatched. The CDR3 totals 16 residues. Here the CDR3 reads CASSFTSGRETDTQYF. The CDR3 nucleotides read TGTGCCAGCAGTTTTACGAGCGGGAGGGAAACAGATACGCAGTATTTT.

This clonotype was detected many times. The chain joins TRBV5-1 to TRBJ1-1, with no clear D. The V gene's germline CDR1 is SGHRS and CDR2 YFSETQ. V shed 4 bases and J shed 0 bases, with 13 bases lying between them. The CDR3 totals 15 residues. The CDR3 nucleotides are TGCGCCAGCAGCAGAGGGAATGGGGTGAACACTGAAGCTTTCTTT. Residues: CASSRGNGVNTEAFF.

In DNA form, the CDR3 reads TGTGCCAGCAGCTCTCGGGGGACCCTCGGCACCGGGGAGCTGTTTTTT. This translates into CASSSRGTLGTGELFF. V and J are TRBV12-3 or TRBV12-4 and TRBJ2-2; the D gene is possibly TRBD2 (6 bases). This CDR3 spans 16 amino acids. Trimming left V 6 bases short and J 4 bases short, with 18 bases between.

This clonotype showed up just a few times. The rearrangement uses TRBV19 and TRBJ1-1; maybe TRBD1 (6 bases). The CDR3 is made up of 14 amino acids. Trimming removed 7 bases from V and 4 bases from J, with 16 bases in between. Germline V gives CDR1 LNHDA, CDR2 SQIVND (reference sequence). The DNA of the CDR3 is TGTGCCAGTACCATGGGGCAGGGGCCCACTGAAGCTTTCTTT. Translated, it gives CASTMGQGPTEAFF.

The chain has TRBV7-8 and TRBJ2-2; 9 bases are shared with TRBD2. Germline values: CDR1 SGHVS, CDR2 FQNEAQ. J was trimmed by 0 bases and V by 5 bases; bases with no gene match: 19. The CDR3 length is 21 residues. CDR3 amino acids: CASSHPTWRESSGTNTGELFF. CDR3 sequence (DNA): TGTGCCAGCAGCCATCCAACCTGGAGGGAGTCTAGCGGGACGAACACCGGGGAGCTGTTTTTT.

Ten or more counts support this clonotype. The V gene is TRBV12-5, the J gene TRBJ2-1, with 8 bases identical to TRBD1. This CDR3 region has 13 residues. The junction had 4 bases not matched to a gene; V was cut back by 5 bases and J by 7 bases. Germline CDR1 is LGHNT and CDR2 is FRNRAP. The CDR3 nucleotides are TGTGCTAGTGGTACTGGACAGGGAAATGAGCAGTTCTTC. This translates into CASGTGQGNEQFF.